The next 27 T cell receptor beta chains were all read from a single sample in a study of beta chain features in type 1 diabetes. Reverse transcription of all isolated RNA meant that expressed TCRB transcripts were sequenced. Only in-frame clones appear in the TCRdb table, and some are missing; sequencing was by immunoSEQ multiplex PCR. The sample lists some 250,000 clones, approximately 11% seen once, with 0.017% in the top ten. These receptors are not linked to any known antigen. The study, taken as a whole, reports: The study found moderately but significantly shorter TCRB CDR3s in all four CD4+ subsets of Type 1 diabetes patients.

The material sequenced was naive CD4+ T cells from blood. The source is a man aged 30-40 years with type 1 diabetes.

This clone has more than one count but fewer than ten. J is TRBJ2-1 and V is TRBV7-2; 12 bases match TRBD2. This CDR3 has 15 residues. The V gene end was trimmed by 4 bases and the J gene end by 4 bases; junction bases not matched to a gene: 2. Germline V lookup: CDR1 SGHTA, CDR2 FQGNSA. The CDR3 sequence: CASSSTSGRYNEQFF. CDR3 coding DNA: TGTGCCAGCAGCTCCACTAGCGGGAGGTACAATGAGCAGTTCTTC. Based on the CDR3 plus reference TRBV7-2 and TRBJ2-1, the full variable domain is GAGVSQSPSNKVTEKGKDVELRCDPISGHTALYWYRQSLGQGLEFLIYFQGNSAPDKSGLPSDRFSAERTGGSVSTLTIQRTQQEDSAVYLCASSSTSGRYNEQFFGPGTRLTVL.

DNA of the CDR3: TGTGCCAGCTCACCGCCCCGGACAGGGACCGGGGAGCTGTTTTTT. Protein product: CASSPPRTGTGELFF. The genes are TRBV18 and TRBJ2-2; TRBD1 agrees at 8 bases. Per germline, CDR1 KGHSH and CDR2 LQKENI. V shed 3 bases and J 5 bases; nucleotides not matched to a gene: 5. The CDR3 is made up of 15 amino acids.

This clone was observed a few times. The chain couples TRBV7-9 to TRBJ1-6; 10 positions match TRBD1. The CDR3 consists of 15 residues. The ends lost 5 bases at V and 6 bases at J; junction bases unmatched: 4. CDR1 SEHNR and CDR2 FQNEAQ come from the germline V gene (reference sequence). The CDR3 bases are TGTGCCAGCAGCGTAGGGACAGGGGTTAATTCACCCCTCCACTTT. Translating it yields CASSVGTGVNSPLHF.

The V gene is TRBV6-6, the J gene TRBJ2-1; D is possibly TRBD2 (5 bases). The CDR3 is 13 amino acids. V was clipped by 11 bases and J by 2 bases, with 13 bases between them. The germline CDR1 and CDR2 sequences are MNHNY and SVGAGI (reference sequence). The CDR3 coding sequence is TGTGCCCACTCGGACTCCACCTACAATGAGCAGTTCTTC. The encoded protein is CAHSDSTYNEQFF.

The sample holds a few counts of this clone. The rearrangement uses TRBV18 and TRBJ2-1; D not certain. The germline gives CDR1 KGHSH, CDR2 LQKENI. Between the trimmed V and J ends, which lost 1 base and 2 bases, there was a span of 12 bases. CDR3 size: 16 residues. The CDR3 loop reads CASSPQSSTTYNEQFF. DNA of the CDR3: TGTGCCAGCTCACCACAGTCCAGTACTACCTACAATGAGCAGTTCTTC.

The chain links TRBV27 to TRBJ1-5; 7 bases match TRBD1. The ends lost 5 bases at V and 1 base at J; junction bases unmatched: 8. Germline V gene sequence: CDR1 MNHEY, CDR2 SMNVEV (reference sequence). The CDR3 extends over 16 amino acids. CDR3 nucleotides: TGTGCCAGCAGTCCCCGACAGGGAAGGAGCAATCAGCCCCAGCATTTT. It encodes CASSPRQGRSNQPQHF.

The chain is built from TRBV15 and TRBJ2-2, with 7 bases that match TRBD1. This CDR3 spans 16 amino acids. J was trimmed by 2 bases and V by 4 bases; bases with no gene match: 7. CDR1 is LNHNV and CDR2 is YYDKDF in the germline V gene (reference sequence). The CDR3 reads CATSTRTGRNTGELFF. In DNA form, the CDR3 reads TGTGCCACCAGCACCCGGACAGGACGCAACACCGGGGAGCTGTTTTTT. The full variable domain, in which reference TRBV15 and TRBJ2-2 provide the parts outside the CDR3, is DAMVIQNPRYQVTQFGKPVTLSCSQTLNHNVMYWYQQKSSQAPKLLFHYYDKDFNNEADTPDNFQSRRPNTSFCFLDIRSPGLGDTAMYLCATSTRTGRNTGELFFGEGSRLTVL.

The chain uses TRBV2 and TRBJ1-1; D is unresolved. Germline values: CDR1 SNHLY, CDR2 FYNNEI. This CDR3 is 11 amino acids long. Trimming shortened V by 10 bases and J by 3 bases, and 9 bases separated the two germline ends. The CDR3 DNA reads TGTGCCACTTCGGCGGACACTGAAGCTTTCTTT. Translated: CATSADTEAFF.

The chain uses TRBV7-8 and TRBJ2-3, with TRBD2 as a possible D gene (6 bases). The CDR3 contains 14 residues. Germline V lookup: CDR1 SGHVS, CDR2 FQNEAQ. V was trimmed by 3 bases and J by 1 base, leaving 8 bases between them. CDR3 in amino acids: CASSFPGGTDTQYF. The CDR3 DNA sequence: TGTGCCAGCAGCTTTCCGGGGGGCACAGATACGCAGTATTTT.

This clone showed up just a few times. This chain joins TRBV30 and TRBJ2-4, with 11 bases aligning to TRBD2. After removal of 3 bases from V and 6 bases from J, the junction contained 7 bases not matched to a gene. Germline loops: CDR1 GTSNPN, CDR2 SVGIG (reference sequence). The CDR3 is 15 residues long. For the CDR3, the DNA is TGTGCCTGGAGCACGGTAGCGGGGGGGCCAAACATTCAGTACTTC. Translation: CAWSTVAGGPNIQYF.

CDR3 DNA: TGTGCCAGCAGCCTAGGGGGGCCTGATGAGCAGTTCTTC. Protein product: CASSLGGPDEQFF. This rearrangement joins TRBV7-2 to TRBJ2-1; perhaps D is TRBD1 or TRBD2 (6 bases each). V lost 5 bases and J 8 bases, leaving 13 bases between the germline ends. CDR1 SGHTA and CDR2 FQGNSA come from the germline V gene. CDR3 length: 13 amino acids.

V usage is TRBV9 and J usage is TRBJ2-3; unclear D gene. The CDR3 runs 15 residues. Germline values: CDR1 SGDLS, CDR2 YYNGEE. Trimming pared 2 bases from V and 2 bases from J, leaving 12 bases between. The CDR3 protein is CASSVGSPDTDTQYF. CDR3 nucleotide sequence: TGTGCCAGCAGCGTGGGTAGCCCCGACACAGATACGCAGTATTTT.

There are a few counts of this clone. This chain uses TRBV30 with TRBJ2-5; perhaps TRBD2 as D (6 bases). Between the trimmed V and J ends, which lost 8 bases and 5 bases, there was a span of 12 bases. The CDR3 runs 11 residues. In germline, CDR1 is GTSNPN, CDR2 SVGIG (reference sequence). Here the CDR3 reads CALRGEETQYF. The CDR3 region has the DNA TGTGCCCTGCGGGGCGAGGAGACCCAGTACTTC.

This clone appeared a few times. The V gene is TRBV6-5, the J gene TRBJ1-2; D remains unclear. Germline CDR1 reads MNHEY; CDR2 reads SVGAGI. Trimming stripped 4 bases from V and 0 bases from J, with 3 bases between. The CDR3 loop spans 12 amino acids. The CDR3 region is CASSSTNYGYTF. CDR3 coding DNA: TGTGCCAGCAGTTCAACTAACTATGGCTACACCTTC.

In this sample, this clone turned up a few times. The V gene is TRBV27, the J gene TRBJ2-7, with TRBD1 matching over 8 bases. The germline V gene has CDR1 MNHEY and CDR2 SMNVEV (reference sequence). The J segment lost 3 bases and the V segment lost 5 bases, leaving 15 bases of the junction unmatched. This CDR3 spans 17 amino acids. CDR3 region: CASSPSGSPGTGYEQYF. DNA of the CDR3: TGTGCCAGCAGTCCATCGGGGTCGCCAGGGACAGGCTACGAGCAGTACTTC.

The V gene is TRBV6-5, the J gene TRBJ1-5; D is ambiguous. In germline, CDR1 is MNHEY, CDR2 SVGAGI. The CDR3 sequence is 14 residues long. V lost 7 bases to trimming and J lost 1 base, with 11 bases between them. CDR3 bases: TGTGCCAGCAAAAGCTGCCCAAGCAATCAGCCCCAGCATTTT. Translated: CASKSCPSNQPQHF.

This clone has a handful of counts. This chain uses TRBV28 with TRBJ2-7; 9 bases align to TRBD1. Germline CDR1 and CDR2: MDHEN and SYDVKM. V was clipped by 4 bases and J by 2 bases; unmatched bases: 3. The CDR3 sequence is 14 residues long. The CDR3 loop is CASSSGQGPYEQYF. The CDR3 DNA reads TGTGCCAGCAGTTCGGGACAGGGCCCCTACGAGCAGTACTTC.

This sequence joins TRBV2 and TRBJ1-5; no clear D gene. This CDR3 is 13 amino acids long. The V end was cut by 3 bases, the J end by 2 bases, with 5 bases between. The germline V gene encodes CDR1 SNHLY and CDR2 FYNNEI. This CDR3 is CASSDQGNQPQHF. CDR3 in DNA: TGTGCCAGCAGTGACCAGGGCAATCAGCCCCAGCATTTT.

The V gene is TRBV15, the J gene TRBJ2-1, with 12 bases lining up with TRBD1. This CDR3 has 21 residues. V shed 10 bases, J shed 0 bases, and the junction held 22 bases outside the gene matches. The germline CDR1 and CDR2 sequences are LNHNV and YYDKDF (reference sequence). CDR3 region: CAMLGTGGENGFPSSYNEQFF. In nucleotides, the CDR3 is TGTGCCATGCTCGGGACAGGGGGCGAAAACGGCTTTCCGAGCTCCTACAATGAGCAGTTCTTC.

This clone showed up just a few times. This sequence joins TRBV29-1 and TRBJ1-1; tentative D call: TRBD1 (6 bases). Per the germline V gene, CDR1 is SQVTM and CDR2 is ANQGSEA. V was clipped by 7 bases and J by 4 bases, with 16 bases between them. This CDR3 contains 13 residues. The CDR3 protein is CSGSTGSGTEAFF. The CDR3 DNA follows: TGCAGCGGCTCTACAGGGTCCGGCACTGAAGCTTTCTTT.

V gene TRBV5-4 combines with J gene TRBJ2-4; 8 bases align to TRBD2. Trimming at V came to 4 bases and at J to 3 bases, leaving 6 bases not matched to a gene. The CDR3 extends over 15 amino acids. Per germline, CDR1 SGHNT and CDR2 YYREEE (reference sequence). CDR3 sequence: CASSRATSGKNIQYF. CDR3 DNA: TGTGCCAGCAGCCGAGCCACTAGCGGCAAAAACATTCAGTACTTC.

V and J are TRBV5-1 and TRBJ2-3, with 13 positions matching TRBD2. There are 15 residues in the CDR3. The trim removed 3 bases at V and 7 bases at J, leaving 5 bases unmatched. CDR1 is SGHRS, CDR2 YFSETQ, per germline. As DNA, the CDR3 is TGCGCCAGCAGCTCCTCGGGACTAGCGGGGAATACGCAGTATTTT. As protein: CASSSSGLAGNTQYF.

In this sample, this clone turned up a few times. The chain recombines TRBV5-4 with TRBJ1-2, with a possible D match to TRBD1 (6 bases). Per the germline V gene, CDR1 is SGHNT and CDR2 is YYREEE (reference sequence). The CDR3 runs 14 residues. V was trimmed by 4 bases and J by 8 bases, leaving 18 bases between them. CDR3 sequence (DNA): TGTGCCAGCAGCCCGTGGGGGGGGCGAAGGGGCTACACCTTC. This codes for CASSPWGGRRGYTF.

This clone turned up a few times. The V and J genes are TRBV7-2 and TRBJ2-2; D is undetermined. Germline V gene data show CDR1 as SGHTA and CDR2 as FQGNSA. This CDR3 region has 14 residues. V lost 0 bases and J 2 bases, leaving 4 bases between the germline ends. CDR3 residues: CASSLATNTGELFF. CDR3 nucleotides: TGTGCCAGCAGCTTAGCAACAAACACCGGGGAGCTGTTTTTT.

This chain joins TRBV4-3 and TRBJ1-3; D unresolved. Germline V gene data show CDR1 as LGHNA and CDR2 as YSLEER. V shed 1 base and J shed 0 bases, with 7 bases lying between them. There are 15 residues in the CDR3. The DNA for the CDR3 is TGCGCCAGCAGCCAAGGACACCTCTCTGGAAACACCATATATTTT. Translating gives CASSQGHLSGNTIYF.

This clone was counted between two and nine times. The J gene is TRBJ1-5, the V gene TRBV19; tentatively, D is TRBD1 (6 bases). V lost 7 bases to trimming and J lost 2 bases, with 12 bases between them. The germline CDR1 and CDR2 sequences are LNHDA and SQIVND (reference sequence). The length of the CDR3 is 14 residues. The CDR3 is CASIRGAGNQPQHF. In nucleotides, the CDR3 is TGTGCCAGTATACGGGGGGCCGGCAATCAGCCCCAGCATTTT.

This clone came up a few times. This chain joins TRBV2 and TRBJ1-5; D may be TRBD1 (6 bases). The germline V and J ends were trimmed by 4 bases and 10 bases, with 14 bases remaining between them. The germline gives CDR1 SNHLY, CDR2 FYNNEI. This CDR3 has 13 amino acids. The CDR3 sequence: CASSVSPTGPQHF. CDR3 in DNA: TGTGCCAGCAGTGTATCGCCGACAGGTCCCCAGCATTTT.